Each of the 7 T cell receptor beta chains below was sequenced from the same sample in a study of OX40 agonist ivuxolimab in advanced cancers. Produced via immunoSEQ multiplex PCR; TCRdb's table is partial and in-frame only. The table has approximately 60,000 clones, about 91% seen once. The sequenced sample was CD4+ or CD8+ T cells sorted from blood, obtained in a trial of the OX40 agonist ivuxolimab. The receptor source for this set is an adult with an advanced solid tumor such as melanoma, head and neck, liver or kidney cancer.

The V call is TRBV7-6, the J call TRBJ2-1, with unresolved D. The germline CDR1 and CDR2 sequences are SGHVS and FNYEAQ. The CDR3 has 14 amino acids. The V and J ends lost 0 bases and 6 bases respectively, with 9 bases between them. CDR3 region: CASSLAKWGNEQFF. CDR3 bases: TGTGCCAGCAGCTTAGCGAAGTGGGGCAATGAGCAGTTCTTC.

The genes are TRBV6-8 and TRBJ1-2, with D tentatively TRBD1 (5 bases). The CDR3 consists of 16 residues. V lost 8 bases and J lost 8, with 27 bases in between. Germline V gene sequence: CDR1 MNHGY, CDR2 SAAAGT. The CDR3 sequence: CASPGWWIEGSKGYTF. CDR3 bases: TGTGCCAGCCCAGGGTGGTGGATAGAGGGATCGAAGGGCTACACCTTC.

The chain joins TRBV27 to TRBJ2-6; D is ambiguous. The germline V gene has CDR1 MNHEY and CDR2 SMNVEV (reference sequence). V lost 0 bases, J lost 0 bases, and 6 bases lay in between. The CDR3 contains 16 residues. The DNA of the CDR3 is TGTGCCAGCAGTTTATCGGACGGCTCTGGGGCCAACGTCCTGACTTTC. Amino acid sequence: CASSLSDGSGANVLTF. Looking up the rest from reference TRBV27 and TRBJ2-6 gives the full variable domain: EAQVTQNPRYLITVTGKKLTVTCSQNMNHEYMSWYRQDPGLGLRQIYYSMNVEVTDKGDVPEGYKVSRKEKRNFPLILESPSPNQTSLYFCASSLSDGSGANVLTFGAGSRLTVL.

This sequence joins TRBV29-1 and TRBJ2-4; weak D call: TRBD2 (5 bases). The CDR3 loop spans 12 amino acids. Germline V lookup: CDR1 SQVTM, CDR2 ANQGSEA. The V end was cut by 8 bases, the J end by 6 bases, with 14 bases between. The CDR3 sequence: CSMLGARNIQYF. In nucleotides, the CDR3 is TGCAGCATGCTGGGAGCTCGAAACATTCAGTACTTC.

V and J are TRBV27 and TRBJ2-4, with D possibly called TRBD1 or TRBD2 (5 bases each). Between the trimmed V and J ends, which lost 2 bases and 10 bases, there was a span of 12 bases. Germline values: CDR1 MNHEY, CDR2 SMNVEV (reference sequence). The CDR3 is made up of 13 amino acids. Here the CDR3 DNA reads TGTGCCAGCAGTTTAGAGGGGTTTGGGATTCAGTACTTC. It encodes CASSLEGFGIQYF.

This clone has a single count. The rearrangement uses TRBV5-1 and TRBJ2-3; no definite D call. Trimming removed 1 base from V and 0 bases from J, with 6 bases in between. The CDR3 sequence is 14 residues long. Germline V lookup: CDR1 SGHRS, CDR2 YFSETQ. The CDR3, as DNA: TGCGCCAGCAGCTTGTTTTCAAGCACAGATACGCAGTATTTT. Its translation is CASSLFSSTDTQYF.

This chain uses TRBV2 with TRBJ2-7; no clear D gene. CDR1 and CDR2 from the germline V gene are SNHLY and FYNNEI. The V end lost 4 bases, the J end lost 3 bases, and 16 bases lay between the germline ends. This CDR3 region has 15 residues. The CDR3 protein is CASSAQEWGSYEQYF. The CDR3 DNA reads TGTGCCAGCAGTGCCCAGGAATGGGGTAGCTACGAGCAGTACTTC.